Below, 20 T cell receptor beta chains from the same sample are listed, as sequenced in a study of cytomegalovirus exposure and HLA in healthy donors. In the PCR, 60 Vbeta and 13 Jbeta primers were used. This table comes from immunoSEQ multiplex PCR, and its TCRdb copy is limited to in-frame clones, with some not included. The profile shows fewer than 250,000 clones, about four fifths of them singletons. Sequenced sample: PBMCs. Source of these receptors: a woman aged 50 to 60 in good health and CMV-seropositive.

This rearrangement joins TRBV7-2 to TRBJ1-3; TRBD1 matches 7 bases. V shed 5 bases, J shed 4 bases, and the junction held 11 bases outside the gene matches. CDR1 is SGHTA, CDR2 FQGNSA, per germline. The CDR3 is 16 amino acids. CDR3 region: CASSPRQGGSGNTIYF. The CDR3 nucleotides read TGTGCCAGCAGCCCTCGACAGGGTGGCTCCGGAAACACCATATATTTT.

V usage is TRBV7-2 and J usage is TRBJ1-1; 8 nucleotides match TRBD1. Germline V gene data show CDR1 as SGHTA and CDR2 as FQGNSA. The ends lost 5 bases at V and 3 bases at J; junction bases unmatched: 8. The CDR3 loop spans 15 amino acids. The CDR3, as DNA: TGTGCCAGCAGCACCTACACAGGGGGTTACACTGAAGCTTTCTTT. It is translated as CASSTYTGGYTEAFF.

J is TRBJ1-5 and V is TRBV18, with TRBD1 matching over 10 bases. The J segment lost 11 bases and the V segment lost 4 bases, leaving 11 bases of the junction unmatched. CDR1 and CDR2 (germline): KGHSH, LQKENI. This CDR3 is 15 amino acids long. Here the CDR3 DNA reads TGTGCCAGCTCACTCCGTCCCGGGACAGGGGAAGCCCAGCATTTT. Translation: CASSLRPGTGEAQHF. The full variable domain, rest sourced from reference TRBV18 and TRBJ1-5, is NAGVMQNPRHLVRRRGQEARLRCSPMKGHSHVYWYRQLPEEGLKFMVYLQKENIIDESGMPKERFSAEFPKEGPSILRIQQVVRGDSAAYFCASSLRPGTGEAQHFGDGTRLSIL.

V is TRBV19 and J is TRBJ2-2; 13 bases map to TRBD2. The V gene's germline CDR1 is LNHDA and CDR2 SQIVND (reference sequence). The CDR3 has 16 amino acids. The J segment lost 7 bases and the V segment lost 6 bases, leaving 8 bases of the junction unmatched. The DNA for the CDR3 is TGTGCCAGTAGGACTTGGACTAGCGGGGGTAACGGGGAGCTGTTTTTT. Its translation is CASRTWTSGGNGELFF.

The genes are TRBV12-5 and TRBJ1-2; 7 nucleotides agree with TRBD1. Germline V gene lookup returns CDR1 LGHNT and CDR2 FRNRAP. With V trimmed by 5 bases and J by 7 bases, 13 bases remained unmatched. The CDR3 has 15 amino acids. The CDR3 spells CASGHTNRDRAGYTF. Written as DNA, the CDR3 is TGTGCTAGTGGTCATACCAACCGGGACAGAGCTGGCTACACCTTC.

This rearrangement joins TRBV4-1 to TRBJ1-2, with a weak D call TRBD1 (6 bases). The CDR3 spans 14 residues. Germline CDR1 and CDR2: MGHRA and YSYEKL. The V gene lost 4 bases and the J gene lost 2 bases, with 11 bases spanning the gap. CDR3 loop: CASSPQGGNYGYTF. For the CDR3, the DNA is TGCGCCAGCAGCCCTCAAGGGGGAAACTATGGCTACACCTTC.

This chain uses TRBV14 with TRBJ2-2; the D gene is possibly TRBD2 (6 bases). Looked up from germline, CDR1 is SGHDN and CDR2 is FVKESK. The V gene lost 0 bases and the J gene lost 3 bases, with 8 bases spanning the gap. The CDR3 has 15 amino acids. The CDR3 region has the DNA TGTGCCAGCAGCCAAGACGGGAGAGACACCGGGGAGCTGTTTTTT. Its protein is CASSQDGRDTGELFF.

The gene calls are TRBV30 and TRBJ2-3, with D possibly being TRBD1 (6 bases). The V gene lost 5 bases and the J gene lost 7 bases, with 10 bases spanning the gap. CDR1 and CDR2 (germline): GTSNPN, SVGIG (reference sequence). This CDR3 is built from 11 residues. In DNA form, the CDR3 reads TGTGCCTGGGGGACAATTAATACGCAGTATTTT. Amino acids: CAWGTINTQYF.

This clone came up once. The V gene is TRBV7-3, the J gene TRBJ2-3; no reliable D call. Per the germline V gene, CDR1 is SGHTA and CDR2 is FQGTGA. The CDR3 totals 13 residues. The V end was cut by 5 bases, the J end by 2 bases, with 8 bases between. The DNA of the CDR3 is TGTGCCAGCAGCACTGCTACCACAGATACGCAGTATTTT. The encoded protein is CASSTATTDTQYF. Full variable domain (outside the CDR3, taken from reference TRBV7-3 and TRBJ2-3): GAGVSQTPSNKVTEKGKYVELRCDPISGHTALYWYRQSLGQGPEFLIYFQGTGAADDSGLPNDRFFAVRPEGSVSTLKIQRTERGDSAVYLCASSTATTDTQYFGPGTRLTVL.

Comment on this clone: The same CDR3 is also encoded by other DNA sequences in this sample. The V and J genes are TRBV5-1 and TRBJ2-5; a weak D match, TRBD1 (5 bases). Trimming shortened V by 4 bases and J by 2 bases, and 12 bases separated the two germline ends. Germline lookup yields CDR1 SGHRS and CDR2 YFSETQ. This CDR3 is built from 14 residues. The CDR3 here is CASSLGRGQETQYF. The CDR3 nucleotides are TGCGCCAGCAGCCTCGGAAGGGGTCAAGAGACCCAGTACTTC.

The chain joins TRBV4-2 to TRBJ2-1; TRBD1 agrees at 9 bases. Germline V lookup: CDR1 LGHNA, CDR2 YNFKEQ. The CDR3 runs 17 residues. J was trimmed by 6 bases and V by 0 bases; bases with no gene match: 9. The DNA for the CDR3 is TGTGCCAGCAGCCAAGACCCGGGACGGACAGGGGTCAATGAGCAGTTCTTC. Translated, it gives CASSQDPGRTGVNEQFF.

In DNA form, the CDR3 reads TGTGCCAGTAGTACCGGACAGGGGACCGGGGAGCTGTTTTTT. Translation: CASSTGQGTGELFF. V usage is TRBV19 and J usage is TRBJ2-2, with TRBD1 matching over 9 bases. The V segment lost 4 bases and the J segment 5 bases; nucleotides outside the gene matches: 2. This CDR3 is 14 amino acids long. Looked up from germline, CDR1 is LNHDA and CDR2 is SQIVND (reference sequence).

For the CDR3, the DNA is TGCAGCGTTACCAAGACAGACGGGGAGACCCAGTACTTC. It codes for CSVTKTDGETQYF. V and J are TRBV29-1 and TRBJ2-5; maybe TRBD1 (5 bases). The CDR3 runs 13 residues. Between the trimmed V and J ends, which lost 5 bases and 5 bases, there was a span of 15 bases. CDR1 is SQVTM, CDR2 ANQGSEA, per germline. The full variable domain, in which reference TRBV29-1 and TRBJ2-5 provide the parts outside the CDR3, is SAVISQKPSRDICQRGTSLTIQCQVDSQVTMMFWYRQQPGQSLTLIATANQGSEATYESGFVIDKFPISRPNLTFSTLTVSNMSPEDSSIYLCSVTKTDGETQYFGPGTRLLVL.

CDR3 in DNA: TGCGCCAGCAGTGCACTGACAGGGCCCTACAATGAGCAGTTCTTC. This sequence encodes CASSALTGPYNEQFF. J is TRBJ2-1 and V is TRBV10-1; TRBD1 aligns across 7 bases. Germline CDR1 WNHNN, CDR2 SYGVQD (reference sequence). The CDR3 covers 15 residues. Trimming cost V 4 bases and J 2 bases; bases outside gene matches: 5.

This clone was detected only a few times. This sequence joins TRBV4-3 and TRBJ2-7; 7 positions match TRBD1. The CDR3 sequence is 16 residues long. The V gene's germline CDR1 is LGHNA and CDR2 YSLEER. Trimming removed 0 bases from V and 3 bases from J; junction bases left unmatched: 8. The CDR3 reads CASSQDRDSLYYEQYF. The DNA for the CDR3 is TGCGCCAGCAGCCAAGATCGGGACAGTCTTTACTACGAGCAGTACTTC.

V and J are TRBV7-3 and TRBJ1-1; D remains ambiguous. The CDR3 runs to 14 residues. V gave up 0 bases and J gave up 4 bases, with 9 bases separating them. Looked up from germline, CDR1 is SGHTA and CDR2 is FQGTGA. As DNA, the CDR3 is TGTGCCAGCAGCTTAACCCGACTTAGCACTGAAGCTTTCTTT. Amino acids: CASSLTRLSTEAFF.

The rearrangement links TRBV7-2 to TRBJ1-6; D not resolved. Per the germline V gene, CDR1 is SGHTA and CDR2 is FQGNSA. This CDR3 region has 13 residues. V lost 1 base, J lost 7 bases, and 5 bases lay in between. DNA for the CDR3: TGTGCCAGCAGCTTAGACGAGAATTCACCCCTCCACTTT. Translated: CASSLDENSPLHF.

The chain links TRBV5-6 to TRBJ2-7, with 7 nucleotides matching TRBD1. V dropped 0 bases and J dropped 3; count of bases not matched to a gene: 9. From germline, CDR1 is SGHDT and CDR2 YYEEEE. This CDR3 spans 16 amino acids. CDR3 nucleotide sequence: TGTGCCAGCAGCTTGGCCGGCGAGGGGGCGTTCTACGAGCAGTACTTC. Amino acid sequence: CASSLAGEGAFYEQYF.

The chain recombines TRBV19 with TRBJ1-3; no clear D gene. V was pared by 0 bases and J by 0 bases, with 3 bases between. Germline V gene sequence: CDR1 LNHDA, CDR2 SQIVND (reference sequence). CDR3 length: 14 residues. DNA of the CDR3: TGTGCCAGTAGTATAGACAGCTCTGGAAACACCATATATTTT. Amino acids: CASSIDSSGNTIYF.

This clone was seen a single time. V is TRBV4-1 and J is TRBJ2-1, with 9 bases fitting TRBD2. Germline values: CDR1 MGHRA, CDR2 YSYEKL. CDR3 length: 16 residues. V dropped 1 base and J dropped 10; count of bases not matched to a gene: 11. The CDR3 DNA reads as TGCGCCAGCAGCCAAGCGACGGGACTAGCCGTGCGCGAGCAGTTCTTC. The encoded protein is CASSQATGLAVREQFF.